In this sample, the clone carrying this T cell receptor beta chain turned up many times. What it binds is unknown. Template switching introduced a universal primer site, and the cDNA bore unique molecular identifiers. TCRdb reprocessed the 5' RACE reads with MiXCR, giving one entry per CDR3 protein. The table records a few hundred thousand distinct CDR3 sequences, 10% to 15% of them present only once. CDR1 and CDR2 (germline): KGHSH, LQKENI. V was pared by 8 bases and J by 6 bases, with 14 bases between. The CDR3 extends over 13 amino acids. This sample is drawn from a study of identical twins. Points from the study as a whole: The more abundant beta clonotypes in cord blood had fewer insertions, and memory repertoires did not show this. An excess of low generation probability was shown by twin-shared out-of-frame alpha sequences.

These same records also appear under a second study, on yellow fever vaccine responses in identical twins. That work contributes: In identical twins, vaccine T cell responses appeared partly shared and partly individual.

The TCR comes from a woman aged 18-29 years in good health. J is TRBJ2-1 and V is TRBV18; no firm D call. The specimen was memory (CD45RO+) T cells sorted from blood. The CDR3 coding sequence is TGTGCCAGCGGCCGGGCCCCCTCCAATGAGCAGTTCTTC. Translated: CASGRAPSNEQFF.